The 3 T cell receptor beta chains below were found in one sample sequenced in a study of cytomegalovirus exposure and HLA in healthy donors. Primers included in the PCR were 60 Vbeta and 13 Jbeta primers. This table comes from immunoSEQ multiplex PCR, and its TCRdb copy is limited to in-frame clones, with some not included. Among about 130,000 clones listed, roughly 71% were seen once. The specimen sequenced was PBMCs. These receptors were taken from a woman aged 40 to 49 in good health and CMV-seronegative.

V usage is TRBV4-2 and J usage is TRBJ1-1, with D unresolved. V was pared by 4 bases and J by 1 base, with 13 bases between. CDR3 size: 15 residues. CDR1 is LGHNA, CDR2 YNFKEQ, per germline. CDR3 amino acids: CASSPTEVENTEAFF. The CDR3 DNA is TGTGCCAGCAGCCCTACTGAGGTCGAGAACACTGAAGCTTTCTTT.

The CDR3 here is CASYRRGYSSTDTQYF. The CDR3 coding sequence is TGTGCCAGCTACCGGAGGGGTTACTCTAGCACAGATACGCAGTATTTT. The chain joins TRBV7-2 to TRBJ2-3, with D perhaps TRBD2 (6 bases). Trimming left V 8 bases short and J 0 bases short, with 18 bases between. This CDR3 is built from 16 residues. Germline V gene lookup returns CDR1 SGHTA and CDR2 FQGNSA. The full variable domain, its missing parts supplied by reference TRBV7-2 and TRBJ2-3, is GAGVSQSPSNKVTEKGKDVELRCDPISGHTALYWYRQSLGQGLEFLIYFQGNSAPDKSGLPSDRFSAERTGGSVSTLTIQRTQQEDSAVYLCASYRRGYSSTDTQYFGPGTRLTVL.

DNA of the CDR3: TGTGCCAGCAGTTTGCACACAGGGTATGGCCCCTACGAGCAGTACTTC. Amino acid sequence: CASSLHTGYGPYEQYF. The chain links TRBV28 to TRBJ2-7; TRBD1 is a possible D gene (6 bases). Germline lookup yields CDR1 MDHEN and CDR2 SYDVKM. V dropped 3 bases and J dropped 2 bases, with 17 bases sitting between them. This CDR3 has 16 amino acids.